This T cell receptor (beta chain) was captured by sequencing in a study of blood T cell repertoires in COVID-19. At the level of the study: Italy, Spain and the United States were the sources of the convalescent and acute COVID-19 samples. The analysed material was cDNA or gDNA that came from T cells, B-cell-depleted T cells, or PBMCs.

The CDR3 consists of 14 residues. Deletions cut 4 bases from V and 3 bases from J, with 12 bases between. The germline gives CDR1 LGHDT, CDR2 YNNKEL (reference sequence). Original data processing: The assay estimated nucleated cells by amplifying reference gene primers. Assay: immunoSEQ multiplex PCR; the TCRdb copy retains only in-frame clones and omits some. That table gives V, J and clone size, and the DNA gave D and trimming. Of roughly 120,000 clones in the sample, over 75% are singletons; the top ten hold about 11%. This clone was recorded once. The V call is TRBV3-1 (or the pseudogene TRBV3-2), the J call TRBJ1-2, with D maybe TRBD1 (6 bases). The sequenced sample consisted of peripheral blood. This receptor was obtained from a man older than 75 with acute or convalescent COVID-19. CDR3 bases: TGTGCCAGCAGCCGGGAAACAGGGCACTATGGCTACACCTTC. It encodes CASSRETGHYGYTF.